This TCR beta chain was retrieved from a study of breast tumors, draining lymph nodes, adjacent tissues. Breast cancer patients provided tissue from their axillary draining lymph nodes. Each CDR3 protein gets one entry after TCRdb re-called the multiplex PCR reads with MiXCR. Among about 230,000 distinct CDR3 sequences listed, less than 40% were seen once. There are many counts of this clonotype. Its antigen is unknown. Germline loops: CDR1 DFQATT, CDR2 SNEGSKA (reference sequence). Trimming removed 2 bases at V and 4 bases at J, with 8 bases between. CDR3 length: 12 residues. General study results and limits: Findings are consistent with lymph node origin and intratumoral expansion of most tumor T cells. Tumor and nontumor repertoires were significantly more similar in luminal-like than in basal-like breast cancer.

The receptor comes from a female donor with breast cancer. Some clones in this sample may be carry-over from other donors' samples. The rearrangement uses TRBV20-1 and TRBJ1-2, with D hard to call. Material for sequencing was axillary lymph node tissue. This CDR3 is CSARTVAYGYTF. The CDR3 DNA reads TGCAGTGCTAGAACGGTGGCCTATGGCTACACCTTC.